This record looks at one TCR beta chain sequence and its context. It has no known antigen specificity. No base qualities exist here, and no much larger clone lies one base off it. Library method: RACE. Sequencing was carried out with a NextSeq 500. During library preparation, unique molecular identifiers were attached to individual cDNA molecules so that TCRs could be counted in a quantitative, reproducible way. Turning to the authors' computational methods: A median of around 96,000 TCRs per sample was observed, with a range of 23,224 to 690,600. The Decombinator software suite was used to annotate the V, J and CDR3 of the TCR reads. For PS versus PT1 abundance plots, all samples were subsampled to the same number of TCRs (28,000). Expanded TCRs were defined as absent before sensitization and observed at least eight times at the 2-week time point. Clones were called with MiXCR by TCRdb after fastp trimmed the public reads at Q25, and only in-frame beta chains were retained. All rows with the same CDR3 protein become a single entry with the most common DNA and genes. These V and J calls rely on TCRdb rather than the paper's analysis. The sample yields around 39,000 distinct CDR3 sequences; 5% to 8% were counted once. Roughly 9.2% of the sample goes to the ten largest clones.

CDR1 SNHLY and CDR2 FYNNEI are derived from the germline V gene. Counted from cysteine to phenylalanine, this CDR3 has 13 amino acids. Only the CDR3 DNA is retained, 39 bases long and in frame from the first base. V is trimmed back by 4 bases and J by 14 bases, and the junction contains 9 bases that no gene match accounts for. The sample comes from a study of human T cells and chemical hapten exposure (dated by TCRdb to the early 2020s). Describing the broader study: For sensitization, 2% DPC in acetone was applied to a roughly 2 cm by roughly 2 cm area of upper inner arm skin. Patch testing was performed on the upper back with Finn chambers containing 0.01% DPC, and the patch tests were scored after 6 days according to International Contact Dermatitis Research Group standards. In alopecia patients, the study followed how the peripheral blood TCR repertoire changed in vivo over primary and secondary sensitization to diphenylcyclopropenone (DPC), a hapten. From each blood RNA sample, both TCR alpha and TCR beta chains were sequenced. The libraries were sequenced as a pool, and the TCR yield per sample differed mostly because of small variations in library volumes within the pool. Weekly therapeutic DPC doses were additionally applied to the scalp of patients throughout the approximately 25-week study period. Blood samples were taken from patients before sensitization (week 0) and then at 2, 6 and about 24 weeks after DPC sensitization. Most of the patients in the cohort were female, and the cohort covered alopecia areata with under or over 50% scalp involvement, alopecia totalis and alopecia universalis. Nearly 30 alopecia patients gave blood for TCR sequencing at one to four time points (pre-sensitization, 2, 6 and 24 weeks).

Study-wide findings and limitations: Repeated subsampling changed both the strength of the expansion versus patch-test correlation and the threshold at which the correlation became significant. DPC sensitization did not change how many TCRs were above 1 in 1000 frequency, and no evidence was found of alterations in global repertoire structure. Patch test score was positively correlated with the number of PT1 expanded TCRs, with significance at thresholds 8, 16 and 32 but not at 4. Because every patient had alopecia, a presumed autoimmune disease, the patients' immune response might differ from that of healthy individuals. Significantly more large CDR3 similarity clusters were formed by expanded TCRs than by pre-sensitization or healthy control sets, consistent with antigen-driven responses.

The sample's time point label is to be understood as: patch test 1, 2 weeks after DPC sensitization. The sample's treatment or condition label, decoded: therapeutic diphenylcyclopropenone sensitization with weekly scalp DPC. Total RNA was extracted from unfractionated whole blood that had been collected in Tempus Blood RNA tubes. At each patch-test visit, blood was drawn before the patch test was applied. To be eligible, patients had to be aged 18 to 70, diagnosed with alopecia and judged suitable for DPC therapy, while pregnant patients were excluded. The clonotype comes from a woman under 40 with alopecia areata. Some clones in this sample may be carry-over from other donors' samples. The rearranged chain carries TRBV2 and TRBJ1-4; TRBD1 lines up with 8 middle nucleotides. Sequenced here: whole blood, sampled in connection with sensitization to the hapten diphenylcyclopropenone (DPC). The CDR3 amino acid sequence is: CASSGIGQGALFF. DNA sequence: TGTGCCAGCAGTGGCATAGGGCAGGGGGCTCTGTTTTTT.